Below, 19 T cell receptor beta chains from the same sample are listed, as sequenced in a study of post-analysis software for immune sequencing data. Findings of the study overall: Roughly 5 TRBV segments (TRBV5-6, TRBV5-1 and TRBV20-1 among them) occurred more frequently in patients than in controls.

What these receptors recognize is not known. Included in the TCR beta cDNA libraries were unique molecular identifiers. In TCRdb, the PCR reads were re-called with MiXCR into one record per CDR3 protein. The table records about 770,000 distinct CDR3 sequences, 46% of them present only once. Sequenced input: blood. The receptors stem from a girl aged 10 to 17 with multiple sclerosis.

Written as DNA, the CDR3 is TGTGCCAGCAGCCCGATGGCGTTGAAAGACGATGAGCAGTTCTTC. Amino acid sequence: CASSPMALKDDEQFF. This chain links TRBV7-2 with TRBJ2-1; D is undetermined. From germline, CDR1 is SGHTA and CDR2 FQGNSA. There are 15 residues in the CDR3. Trimming cost V 5 bases and J 8 bases, with 19 bases left between them.

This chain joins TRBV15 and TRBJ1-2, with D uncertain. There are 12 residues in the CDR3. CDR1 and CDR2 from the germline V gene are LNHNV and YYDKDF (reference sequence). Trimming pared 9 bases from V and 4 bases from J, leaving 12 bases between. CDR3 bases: TGTGCCACACTGGCGCCTAGCTATGGCTACACCTTC. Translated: CATLAPSYGYTF.

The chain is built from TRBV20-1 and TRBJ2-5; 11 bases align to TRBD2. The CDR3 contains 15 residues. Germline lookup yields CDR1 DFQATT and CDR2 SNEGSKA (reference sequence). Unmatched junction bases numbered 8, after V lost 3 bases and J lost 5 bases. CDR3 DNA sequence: TGCAGTGCTAGGCTTAGCGGGAGGGTGGGGGAGACCCAGTACTTC. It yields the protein CSARLSGRVGETQYF.

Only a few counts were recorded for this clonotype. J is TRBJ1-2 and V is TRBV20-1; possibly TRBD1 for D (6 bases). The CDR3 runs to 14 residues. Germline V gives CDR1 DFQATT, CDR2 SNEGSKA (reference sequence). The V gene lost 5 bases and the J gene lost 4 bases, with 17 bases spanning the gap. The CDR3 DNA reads TGCAGTGCTGTCCGGGACAAACTCCTCTATGGCTACACCTTC. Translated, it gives CSAVRDKLLYGYTF.

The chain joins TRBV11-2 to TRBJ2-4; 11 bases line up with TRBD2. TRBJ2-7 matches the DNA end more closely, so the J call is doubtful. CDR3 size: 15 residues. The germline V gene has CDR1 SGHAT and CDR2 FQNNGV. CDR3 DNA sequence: TGTGCCAGCAGCGGGGGGACTAGCGGTACCTACGAGCAGTACTTC. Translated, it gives CASSGGTSGTYEQYF.

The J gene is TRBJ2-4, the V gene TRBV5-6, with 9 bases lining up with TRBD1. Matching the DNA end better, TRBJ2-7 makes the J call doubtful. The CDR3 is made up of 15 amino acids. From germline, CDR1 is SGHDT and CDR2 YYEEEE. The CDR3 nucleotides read TGTGCCAGCAGCTCTCTAGGGACAGGGCGCCACGAGCAGTACTTC. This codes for CASSSLGTGRHEQYF.

CDR3 sequence: CASSSRQDSNQPQHF. The CDR3, as DNA: TGTGCCAGCAGCAGTAGACAGGATAGCAATCAGCCCCAGCATTTT. The V gene is TRBV21-1, the J gene TRBJ1-5; no DNA check was done on the table's D call, TRBD1. TRBV21-1 has pseudogene status. The CDR3 is made up of 15 amino acids.

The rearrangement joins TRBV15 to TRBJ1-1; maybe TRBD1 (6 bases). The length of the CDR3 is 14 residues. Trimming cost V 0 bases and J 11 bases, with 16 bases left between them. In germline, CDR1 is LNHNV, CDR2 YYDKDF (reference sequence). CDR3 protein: CATSRDWTAGRAFF. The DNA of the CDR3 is TGTGCCACCAGCAGAGATTGGACAGCCGGAAGGGCTTTCTTT.

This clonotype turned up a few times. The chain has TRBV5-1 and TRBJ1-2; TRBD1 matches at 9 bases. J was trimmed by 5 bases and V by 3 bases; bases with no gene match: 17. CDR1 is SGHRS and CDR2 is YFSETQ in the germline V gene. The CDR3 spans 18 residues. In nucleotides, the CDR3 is TGCGCCAGCAGCTGGGGGGCCGGGACAGGGACGTCTGGGTATGGCTACACCTTC. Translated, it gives CASSWGAGTGTSGYGYTF.

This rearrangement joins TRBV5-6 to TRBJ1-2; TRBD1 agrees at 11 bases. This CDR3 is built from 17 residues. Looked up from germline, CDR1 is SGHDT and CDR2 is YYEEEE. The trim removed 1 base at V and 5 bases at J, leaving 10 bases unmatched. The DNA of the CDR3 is TGTGCCAGCAGCTTGAGGTTATGGACAGGGGGCAAGTATGGCTACACCTTC. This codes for CASSLRLWTGGKYGYTF. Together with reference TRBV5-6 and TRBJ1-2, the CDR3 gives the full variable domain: DAGVTQSPTHLIKTRGQQVTLRCSPKSGHDTVSWYQQALGQGPQFIFQYYEEEERQRGNFPDRFSGHQFPNYSSELNVNALLLGDSALYLCASSLRLWTGGKYGYTFGSGTRLTVV.

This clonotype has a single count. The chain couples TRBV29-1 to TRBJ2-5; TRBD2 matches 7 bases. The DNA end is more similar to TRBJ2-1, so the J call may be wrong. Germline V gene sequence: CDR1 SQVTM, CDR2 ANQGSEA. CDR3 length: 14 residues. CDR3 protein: CSVETSSVEETQFF. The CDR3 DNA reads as TGCAGCGTTGAGACTAGCTCGGTGGAAGAGACCCAGTTCTTC.

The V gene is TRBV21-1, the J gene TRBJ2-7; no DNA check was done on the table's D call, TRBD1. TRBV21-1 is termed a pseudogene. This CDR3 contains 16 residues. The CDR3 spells CASSGRQGRRSYEQYF. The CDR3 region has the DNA TGTGCCAGCAGCGGACGACAGGGGAGAAGGTCCTACGAGCAGTACTTC.

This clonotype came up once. The CDR3 DNA reads TGTGCCAGCAGCTTAGCCCATAGGTCTGAAGCTTTCTTT. Encoded protein: CASSLAHRSEAFF. The chain recombines TRBV7-9 with TRBJ1-1; unclear D gene. The CDR3 length is 13 residues. Germline values: CDR1 SEHNR, CDR2 FQNEAQ (reference sequence). Trimming took 0 bases from V and 6 from J, leaving 8 bases between them.

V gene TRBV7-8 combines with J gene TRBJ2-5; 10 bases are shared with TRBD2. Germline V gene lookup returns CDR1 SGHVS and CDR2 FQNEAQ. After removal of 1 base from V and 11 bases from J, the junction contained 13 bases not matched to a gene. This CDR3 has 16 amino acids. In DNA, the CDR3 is TGTGCCAGCAGCTTAGAGCGGCTAGCGGGAGTTCAAGGGCAGTACTTC. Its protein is CASSLERLAGVQGQYF.

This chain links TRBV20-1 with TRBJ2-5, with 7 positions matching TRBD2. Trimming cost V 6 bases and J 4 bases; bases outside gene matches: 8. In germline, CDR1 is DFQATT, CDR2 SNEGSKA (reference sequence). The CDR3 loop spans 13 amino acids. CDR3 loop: CSARPGGRETQYF. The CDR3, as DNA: TGCAGTGCCCGCCCCGGGGGGAGAGAGACCCAGTACTTC.

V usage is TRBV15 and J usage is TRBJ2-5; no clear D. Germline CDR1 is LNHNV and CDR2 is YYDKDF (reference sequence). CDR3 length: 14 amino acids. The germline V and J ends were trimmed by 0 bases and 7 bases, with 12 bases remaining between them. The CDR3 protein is CATSRELGVGTQYF. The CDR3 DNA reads TGTGCCACCAGCAGAGAGCTTGGCGTTGGGACCCAGTACTTC.

In DNA, the CDR3 is TGCAGCGGTCCGGGCTACACCTTC. Its protein product is CSGPGYTF. This chain uses TRBV29-1 with TRBJ1-2, with D unclear. The V end lost 7 bases, the J end lost 8 bases, and 5 bases lay between the germline ends. CDR3 size: 8 residues. CDR1 is SQVTM, CDR2 ANQGSEA, per germline.

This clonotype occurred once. CDR3 bases: TGTGCCAGCAGCCCGACCCTAGCGGGAGCGACGGGTGAGCAGTTCTTC. It is translated as CASSPTLAGATGEQFF. The rearrangement uses TRBV7-9 and TRBJ2-1, with 10 bases matching TRBD2. Unmatched junction bases numbered 13, after V lost 5 bases and J lost 9 bases. The CDR3 is 16 amino acids. The V gene's germline CDR1 is SEHNR and CDR2 FQNEAQ (reference sequence).

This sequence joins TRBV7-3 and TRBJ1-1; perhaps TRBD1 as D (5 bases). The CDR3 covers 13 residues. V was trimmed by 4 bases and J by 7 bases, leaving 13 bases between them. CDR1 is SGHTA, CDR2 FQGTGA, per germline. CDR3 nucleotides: TGTGCCAGCAGCTCCACTGACAGACTTGAAGCTTTCTTT. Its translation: CASSSTDRLEAFF.